This paragraph reports one TCR beta chain. Other DNA sequences in the sample encode the same CDR3. The CDR3 is 15 amino acids. Germline CDR1 SGDLS, CDR2 YYNGEE. V was clipped by 0 bases and J by 1 base, with 7 bases between them. The record originates from a study of blood T cell repertoires in COVID-19. Background on the study: The United States, Italy and Spain were the sources of the acute and convalescent COVID-19 samples.

TCRdb's table, derived via immunoSEQ multiplex PCR, lists solely in-frame clones and lacks some. The sample contains more than 80,000 clones, about 70% of which appear only once. This clonotype was sampled from a woman aged 55 to 70 in a cohort sampled during active or convalescent COVID-19. The material sequenced was peripheral blood. The chain recombines TRBV9 with TRBJ2-2, with a tentative D call TRBD1 (5 bases). CDR3 nucleotide sequence: TGTGCCAGCAGCGTAGTTGGACAGAACACCGGGGAGCTGTTTTTT. Its protein product is CASSVVGQNTGELFF.